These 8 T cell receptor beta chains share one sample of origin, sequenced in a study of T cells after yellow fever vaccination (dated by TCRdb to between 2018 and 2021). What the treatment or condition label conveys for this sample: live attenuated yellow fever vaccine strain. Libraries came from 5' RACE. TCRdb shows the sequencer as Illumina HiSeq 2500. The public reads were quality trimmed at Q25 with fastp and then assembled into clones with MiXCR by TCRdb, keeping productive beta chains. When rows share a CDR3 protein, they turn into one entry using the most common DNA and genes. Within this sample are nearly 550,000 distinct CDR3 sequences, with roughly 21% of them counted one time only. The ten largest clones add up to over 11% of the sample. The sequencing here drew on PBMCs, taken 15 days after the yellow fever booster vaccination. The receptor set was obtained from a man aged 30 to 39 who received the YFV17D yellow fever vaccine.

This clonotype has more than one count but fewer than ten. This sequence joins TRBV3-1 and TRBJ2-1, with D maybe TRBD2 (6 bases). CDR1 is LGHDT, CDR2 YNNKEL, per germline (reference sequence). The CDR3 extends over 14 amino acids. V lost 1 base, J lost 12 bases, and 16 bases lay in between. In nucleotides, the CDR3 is TGTGCCAGCAGCCAAGCCCCGGGGGAGTTTGGGCAGTTCTTC. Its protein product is CASSQAPGEFGQFF.

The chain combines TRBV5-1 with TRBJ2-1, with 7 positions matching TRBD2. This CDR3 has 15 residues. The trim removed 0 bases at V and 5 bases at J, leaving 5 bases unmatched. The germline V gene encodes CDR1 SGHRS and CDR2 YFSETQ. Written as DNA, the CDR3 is TGCGCCAGCAGCTTGGAGGGAGGGCCCCACAATGAGCAGTTCTTC. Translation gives CASSLEGGPHNEQFF.

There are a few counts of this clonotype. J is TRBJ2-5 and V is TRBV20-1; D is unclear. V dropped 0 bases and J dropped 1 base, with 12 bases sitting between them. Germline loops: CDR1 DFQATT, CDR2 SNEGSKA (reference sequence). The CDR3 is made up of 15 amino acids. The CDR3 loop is CSARDASRSQETQYF. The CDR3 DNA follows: TGCAGTGCTAGAGATGCGTCCAGGTCCCAAGAGACCCAGTACTTC.

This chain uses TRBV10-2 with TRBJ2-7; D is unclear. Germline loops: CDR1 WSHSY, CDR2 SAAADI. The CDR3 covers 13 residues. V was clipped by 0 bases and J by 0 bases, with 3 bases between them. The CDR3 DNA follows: TGCGCCAGCAGTGAGTCGATCTCCTACGAGCAGTACTTC. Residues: CASSESISYEQYF.

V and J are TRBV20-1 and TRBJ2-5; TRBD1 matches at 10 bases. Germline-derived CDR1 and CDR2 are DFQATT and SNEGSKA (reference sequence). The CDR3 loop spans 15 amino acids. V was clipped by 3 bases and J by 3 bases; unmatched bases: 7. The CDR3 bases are TGCAGTGCTAGCCTTGGGACAGGGGCGGAAGAGACCCAGTACTTC. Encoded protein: CSASLGTGAEETQYF.

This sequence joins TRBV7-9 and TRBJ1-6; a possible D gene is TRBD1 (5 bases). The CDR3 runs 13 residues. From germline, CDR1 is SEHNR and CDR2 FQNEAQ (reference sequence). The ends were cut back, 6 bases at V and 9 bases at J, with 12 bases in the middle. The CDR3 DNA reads TGTGCCAGCAGGGATAGAGGGGTTTCACCCCTCCACTTT. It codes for CASRDRGVSPLHF.

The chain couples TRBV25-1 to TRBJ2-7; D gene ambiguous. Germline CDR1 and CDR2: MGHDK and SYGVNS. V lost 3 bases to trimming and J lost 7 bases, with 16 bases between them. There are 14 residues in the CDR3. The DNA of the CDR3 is TGTGCCAGCAGTGACTTGGGGTATACGCGGGAGCAGTACTTC. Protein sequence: CASSDLGYTREQYF.

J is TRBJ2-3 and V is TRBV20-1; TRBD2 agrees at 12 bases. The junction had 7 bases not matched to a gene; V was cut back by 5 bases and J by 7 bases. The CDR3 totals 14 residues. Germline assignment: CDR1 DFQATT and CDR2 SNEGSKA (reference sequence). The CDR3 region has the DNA TGCAGTGCTGGAAAGACTAGCGGGAGTTATACGCAGTATTTT. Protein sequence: CSAGKTSGSYTQYF.